The 12 T cell receptor beta chains presented below share a single source sample, sequenced in a study of beta chain features in type 1 diabetes. Expressed TCRB transcripts were sequenced because the entire RNA isolate underwent reverse transcription. Sequencing was performed with immunoSEQ multiplex PCR; in TCRdb, only in-frame clones are kept and a portion is missing. The data show some 180,000 clones, approximately 13% seen once. Sequenced: central memory CD4+ T cells from blood. These receptors originate from a woman aged 18-29 years in good health.

This rearrangement joins TRBV6-6 to TRBJ2-7; 9 bases align to TRBD2. The ends lost 9 bases at V and 5 bases at J; junction bases unmatched: 14. The CDR3 loop spans 15 amino acids. The germline gives CDR1 MNHNY, CDR2 SVGAGI (reference sequence). CDR3 residues: CASRISGSVDNEQYF. CDR3 in DNA: TGTGCCAGTCGGATTAGCGGGAGTGTCGACAACGAGCAGTACTTC.

Only a few counts were recorded for this clone. The chain couples TRBV29-1 to TRBJ2-7; 10 nucleotides align to TRBD2. The germline CDR1 and CDR2 sequences are SQVTM and ANQGSEA. The CDR3 has 13 residues. Germline trimming cut 7 bases from V and 2 bases from J; bases unmatched to any gene: 5. Here the CDR3 DNA reads TGCAGCGCCCAAGCGGGAGGGACCTACGAGCAGTACTTC. Its translation: CSAQAGGTYEQYF.

This clone showed up just a few times. The V call is TRBV7-3, the J call TRBJ2-6; D possibly corresponds to TRBD2 (6 bases). Deletions cut 8 bases from V and 2 bases from J, with 10 bases between. This CDR3 comprises 14 residues. Germline V gene lookup returns CDR1 SGHTA and CDR2 FQGTGA. In nucleotides, the CDR3 is TGTGCCAGCGGGCGGGACCCTGGGGCCAACGTCCTGACTTTC. Encoded protein: CASGRDPGANVLTF. Drawing the rest from reference TRBV7-3 and TRBJ2-6, the complete variable domain is GAGVSQTPSNKVTEKGKYVELRCDPISGHTALYWYRQSLGQGPEFLIYFQGTGAADDSGLPNDRFFAVRPEGSVSTLKIQRTERGDSAVYLCASGRDPGANVLTFGAGSRLTVL.

V and J are TRBV11-2 and TRBJ2-2; 9 bases map to TRBD1. The length of the CDR3 is 15 residues. The germline V gene has CDR1 SGHAT and CDR2 FQNNGV. Trimming removed 8 bases from V and 4 bases from J; junction bases left unmatched: 8. The chain's CDR3 is CASSRTGDITGELFF. In DNA, the CDR3 is TGTGCCAGCTCGCGGACAGGGGATATCACCGGGGAGCTGTTTTTT.

The V call is TRBV9, the J call TRBJ2-3; D uncertain. Germline values: CDR1 SGDLS, CDR2 YYNGEE. Trimming shortened V by 4 bases and J by 6 bases, and 9 bases separated the two germline ends. The CDR3 is 12 residues long. The CDR3 loop is CASSSSRDTQYF. As DNA, the CDR3 is TGTGCCAGCAGCTCCTCCCGGGATACGCAGTATTTT.

This clone was seen a few times. This sequence joins TRBV7-2 and TRBJ2-3, with D tentatively TRBD2 (6 bases). V lost 2 bases and J 1 base, leaving 10 bases between the germline ends. Germline CDR1 SGHTA, CDR2 FQGNSA. This CDR3 spans 15 amino acids. CDR3 nucleotides: TGTGCCAGCAGCTTAATATCGGGAGGCACAGATACGCAGTATTTT. Its translation: CASSLISGGTDTQYF.

V gene TRBV4-1 combines with J gene TRBJ1-4, with D unclear. Looked up from germline, CDR1 is MGHRA and CDR2 is YSYEKL. The CDR3 spans 15 residues. V dropped 1 base and J dropped 7 bases, with 13 bases sitting between them. In nucleotides, the CDR3 is TGCGCCAGCAGCCAAGCGAGTGGAGCTGGTGAAAAACTGTTTTTT. This sequence encodes CASSQASGAGEKLFF.

This clone was seen ten or more times. The chain has TRBV7-2 and TRBJ1-4, with 7 nucleotides matching TRBD1. V trimming: 4 bases; J trimming: 4 bases; junction bases outside the gene matches: 6. CDR3 length equals 15 residues. Germline CDR1 reads SGHTA; CDR2 reads FQGNSA. The CDR3 nucleotides are TGTGCCAGCAGCTGGGCCGGGACAGATAATGAAAAACTGTTTTTT. It yields the protein CASSWAGTDNEKLFF.

This clone has only a few counts. The genes are TRBV2 and TRBJ1-5; 9 bases line up with TRBD1. After removal of 6 bases from V and 8 bases from J, the junction contained 11 bases not matched to a gene. In germline, CDR1 is SNHLY, CDR2 FYNNEI. There are 15 residues in the CDR3. The CDR3 here is CASRWTGALIEPQHF. The CDR3 DNA follows: TGTGCCAGCAGATGGACAGGGGCCCTTATTGAGCCCCAGCATTTT.

The V and J genes are TRBV2 and TRBJ2-7; 7 bases match TRBD1. CDR1 and CDR2 (germline): SNHLY, FYNNEI. The CDR3 spans 14 residues. V lost 0 bases, J lost 2 bases, and 1 base stayed unmatched. CDR3 nucleotide sequence: TGTGCCAGCAGTGAAGCTGGGACAGCCTACGAGCAGTACTTC. Residues: CASSEAGTAYEQYF.

This CDR3 reads CASSGQNTGELFF. The CDR3 nucleotides are TGTGCCAGCAGCGGACAGAACACCGGGGAGCTGTTTTTT. The chain carries TRBV9 and TRBJ2-2; D is ambiguous. Germline V gene data show CDR1 as SGDLS and CDR2 as YYNGEE. The ends were cut back, 3 bases at V and 1 base at J, with 4 bases in the middle. The CDR3 has 13 amino acids.

In this sample, this clone turned up a few times. The V and J genes are TRBV28 and TRBJ2-6; TRBD1 matches 8 bases. With 6 bases clipped from V and 2 bases from J, the junction kept 3 bases outside the gene matches. Germline CDR1 reads MDHEN; CDR2 reads SYDVKM. CDR3 length: 15 amino acids. The CDR3 region has the DNA TGTGCCAGCAGCAAACAGGGGGCTGGGGCCAACGTCCTGACTTTC. It yields the protein CASSKQGAGANVLTF.